These 15 T cell receptor beta chains came from one sample sequenced in a study of siplizumab effects on memory and regulatory T cells. Assay used: immunoSEQ multiplex PCR; TCRdb lists only in-frame clones, some missing. The data show some 65,000 clones, with around nine tenths seen just once and 1.5% to 2% held by the top ten. The material sequenced was Tregs sorted from blood. The receptor set was obtained from a human donor in good health.

This clone was observed a few times. The rearrangement joins TRBV29-1 to TRBJ2-3; D is ambiguous. The CDR3 has 12 residues. Trimming took off 8 bases at V and 2 bases at J, with 11 bases between the two ends. Germline CDR1 and CDR2: SQVTM and ANQGSEA. This CDR3 is CSLQDATDTQYF. The CDR3 DNA reads TGCAGCCTCCAGGACGCCACAGATACGCAGTATTTT.

This sequence joins TRBV5-1 and TRBJ2-3; no reliable D call. Germline CDR1 is SGHRS and CDR2 is YFSETQ. The CDR3 extends over 12 amino acids. Trimming stripped 3 bases from V and 9 bases from J, with 11 bases between. CDR3 in amino acids: CASSSGAPTQYF. The CDR3 region has the DNA TGCGCCAGCAGCTCCGGAGCGCCGACGCAGTATTTT.

This chain links TRBV29-1 with TRBJ2-2, with 11 nucleotides matching TRBD2. Trimming cost V 8 bases and J 5 bases; bases outside gene matches: 7. This CDR3 has 14 amino acids. CDR1 is SQVTM and CDR2 is ANQGSEA in the germline V gene. The CDR3 region has the DNA TGCAGCACCCAGACTAGCGGGGAAACCGGGGAGCTGTTTTTT. Encoded protein: CSTQTSGETGELFF.

The rearrangement joins TRBV19 to TRBJ2-1, with 8 bases identical to TRBD2. Trimming removed 5 bases from V and 2 bases from J; junction bases left unmatched: 14. Germline V lookup: CDR1 LNHDA, CDR2 SQIVND (reference sequence). CDR3 length: 18 amino acids. The CDR3 coding sequence is TGTGCCAGTAGTTCCTCCGGGACTAGGGTCTTCACCTACAATGAGCAGTTCTTC. It translates to CASSSSGTRVFTYNEQFF. The full variable domain, completed using reference TRBV19 and TRBJ2-1, is DGGITQSPKYLFRKEGQNVTLSCEQNLNHDAMYWYRQDPGQGLRLIYYSQIVNDFQKGDIAEGYSVSREKKESFPLTVTSAQKNPTAFYLCASSSSGTRVFTYNEQFFGPGTRLTVL.

This clone was counted between two and nine times. CDR3 DNA: TGTGCCAGCAGCTTACTGAGGGATACGCAGTATTTT. Encoded protein: CASSLLRDTQYF. V gene TRBV7-8 combines with J gene TRBJ2-3; D not resolved. Germline V gene data show CDR1 as SGHVS and CDR2 as FQNEAQ. The CDR3 totals 12 residues. V was cut by 2 bases and J by 6 bases, with 6 bases left in between.

This CDR3 reads CASSVSGDPLNEQFF. The CDR3 DNA reads TGCGCCAGCAGCGTTAGCGGGGATCCTCTCAATGAGCAGTTCTTC. The chain links TRBV5-1 to TRBJ2-1, with 8 bases fitting TRBD2. Germline-derived CDR1 and CDR2 are SGHRS and YFSETQ. Losses at the gene ends were 4 bases for V and 6 bases for J; bases not matched to a gene: 9. The CDR3 runs 15 residues. The full variable domain, completed using reference TRBV5-1 and TRBJ2-1, is KAGVTQTPRYLIKTRGQQVTLSCSPISGHRSVSWYQQTPGQGLQFLFEYFSETQRNKGNFPGRFSGRQFSNSRSEMNVSTLELGDSALYLCASSVSGDPLNEQFFGPGTRLTVL.

The chain couples TRBV11-3 to TRBJ1-1, with D unresolved. The CDR3 consists of 15 residues. V gave up 5 bases and J gave up 1 base, with 14 bases separating them. Germline V gene data show CDR1 as SGHNT and CDR2 as YENEEA. The CDR3 nucleotides read TGTGCCAGCAGCCTAACCTTGACGGGGAACACTGAAGCTTTCTTT. It specifies CASSLTLTGNTEAFF.

This clone was seen a few times. V usage is TRBV2 and J usage is TRBJ1-1; 8 bases agree with TRBD1. Trimming at V came to 11 bases and at J to 4 bases, leaving 9 bases not matched to a gene. The CDR3 consists of 13 residues. The germline gives CDR1 SNHLY, CDR2 FYNNEI. The CDR3 spells CAGALDRGTEAFF. The CDR3 nucleotides read TGTGCCGGAGCCCTTGACAGGGGCACTGAAGCTTTCTTT.

The chain has TRBV5-1 and TRBJ2-7; D remains unclear. Between the trimmed V and J ends, which lost 2 bases and 2 bases, there was a span of 17 bases. CDR1 SGHRS and CDR2 YFSETQ come from the germline V gene. This CDR3 is 16 amino acids long. CDR3 sequence: CASSFGPGVSTYEQYF. CDR3 coding DNA: TGCGCCAGCAGCTTTGGCCCCGGCGTCTCCACCTACGAGCAGTACTTC.

V is TRBV7-8 and J is TRBJ1-4; D is possibly TRBD1 (5 bases). Trimming left V 0 bases short and J 5 bases short, with 7 bases between. Looked up from germline, CDR1 is SGHVS and CDR2 is FQNEAQ. The CDR3 totals 14 residues. The CDR3 sequence is CASSLAQENEKLFF. CDR3 nucleotides: TGTGCCAGCAGCTTAGCACAGGAAAATGAAAAACTGTTTTTT. Full variable domain (outside the CDR3, taken from reference TRBV7-8 and TRBJ1-4): GAGVSQSPRYKVAKRGQDVALRCDPISGHVSLFWYQQALGQGPEFLTYFQNEAQLDKSGLPSDRFFAERPEGSVSTLKIQRTQQEDSAVYLCASSLAQENEKLFFGSGTQLSVL.

V is TRBV7-9 and J is TRBJ1-2, with a tentative D call TRBD1 (5 bases). The germline V gene encodes CDR1 SEHNR and CDR2 FQNEAQ (reference sequence). The CDR3 totals 14 residues. V lost 5 bases to trimming and J lost 2 bases, with 12 bases between them. DNA of the CDR3: TGTGCCAGCAGCCCACGAACAGGCAACTATGGCTACACCTTC. The encoded protein is CASSPRTGNYGYTF.

This chain connects TRBV30 to TRBJ2-7; 9 bases align to TRBD1. The length of the CDR3 is 14 residues. CDR1 GTSNPN and CDR2 SVGIG come from the germline V gene (reference sequence). V lost 4 bases to trimming and J lost 0 bases; unmatched junction nucleotides: 4. As DNA, the CDR3 is TGTGCCTGGACCCGGGACAGGGCCTCCTACGAGCAGTACTTC. This codes for CAWTRDRASYEQYF.

This chain links TRBV19 with TRBJ2-3, with D unresolved. This CDR3 has 14 residues. With 1 base removed from V and 5 bases from J, the gap between germline ends came to 10 bases. Per germline, CDR1 LNHDA and CDR2 SQIVND (reference sequence). Written as DNA, the CDR3 is TGTGCCAGTAGTATAGTCGGGTTCGGAGATACGCAGTATTTT. It codes for CASSIVGFGDTQYF.

The J gene is TRBJ1-2, the V gene TRBV2; D call uncertain. V gave up 1 base and J gave up 5 bases, with 5 bases separating them. CDR1 is SNHLY, CDR2 FYNNEI, per germline. CDR3 size: 12 residues. The CDR3 nucleotides are TGTGCCAGCAGTGAAGGGGGTTATGGCTACACCTTC. Its protein is CASSEGGYGYTF.

The genes are TRBV25-1 and TRBJ2-5, with a weak D call TRBD2 (5 bases). Trimming shortened V by 6 bases and J by 5 bases, and 7 bases separated the two germline ends. Germline values: CDR1 MGHDK, CDR2 SYGVNS. This CDR3 has 11 residues. Here the CDR3 reads CASSRGETQYF. The CDR3, as DNA: TGTGCCAGCAGCCGAGGGGAGACCCAGTACTTC.